The table lists the clone carrying this T cell receptor (beta chain) with many counts. Its antigen remains unknown. Ophthalmopathy patients had Clinical Activity Score at least 3, NOSPECS grade at least 4, duration under 3 months. Uncontrolled infections, other autoimmune diseases, pregnancy or lactation led to exclusion of patients. On the basis of clinical symptoms, serum thyroxine and TRAb, thyroid ultrasound and orbital computed tomography, diagnoses were made. The data originate from a study of T cells in Graves' hyperthyroidism and ophthalmopathy. Study results and caveats: In the blood, most expanded thyroid clonotypes above 0.001 appeared as well.

From RNA transcripts, TCR beta CDR3 regions were amplified. The TCR CDR3 first-round RT-PCR relied on the HTBI primer set. TCRdb passed the multiplex PCR reads through MiXCR, listing each CDR3 protein once. This repertoire shows 620,000 or so distinct CDR3 sequences, about 14% found once; its top ten account for under 15%. The TCR was taken from a woman aged 50 to 60 with Graves' ophthalmopathy. Sequencing was performed on blood.

This chain's CDR3 is CASSSDRRPVKKLFF. Written as DNA, the CDR3 is TGTGCCAGCAGTTCCGACAGGAGGCCTGTAAAAAAACTGTTTTTT. This sequence joins TRBV7-8 and TRBJ1-4; TRBD1 might be the D (6 bases). Per germline, CDR1 SGHVS and CDR2 FQNEAQ. Trimming cost V 6 bases and J 9 bases, with 20 bases left between them. CDR3 size: 15 residues. Based on the CDR3 plus reference TRBV7-8 and TRBJ1-4, the full variable domain is GAGVSQSPRYKVAKRGQDVALRCDPISGHVSLFWYQQALGQGPEFLTYFQNEAQLDKSGLPSDRFFAERPEGSVSTLKIQRTQQEDSAVYLCASSSDRRPVKKLFFGSGTQLSVL.